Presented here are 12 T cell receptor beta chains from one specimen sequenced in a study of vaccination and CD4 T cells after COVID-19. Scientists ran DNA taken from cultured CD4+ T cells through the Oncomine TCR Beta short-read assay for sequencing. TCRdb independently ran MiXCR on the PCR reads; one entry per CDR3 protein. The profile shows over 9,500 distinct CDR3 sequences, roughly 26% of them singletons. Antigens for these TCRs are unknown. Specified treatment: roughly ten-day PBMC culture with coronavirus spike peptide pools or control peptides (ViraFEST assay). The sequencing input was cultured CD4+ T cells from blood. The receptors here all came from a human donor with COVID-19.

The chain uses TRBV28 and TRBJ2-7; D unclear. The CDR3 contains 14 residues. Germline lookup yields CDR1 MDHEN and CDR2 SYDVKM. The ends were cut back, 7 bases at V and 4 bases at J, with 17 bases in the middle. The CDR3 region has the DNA TGTGCCAGCACCCCTTGGCCAGATTCTTACGAGCAGTACTTC. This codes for CASTPWPDSYEQYF.

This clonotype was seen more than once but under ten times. The CDR3 region is CASSLLGDSATGELFF. The CDR3 bases are TGCGCCAGCAGCCTTTTGGGGGACAGCGCTACCGGGGAGCTGTTTTTT. The rearrangement uses TRBV5-1 and TRBJ2-2; 7 nucleotides align to TRBD1. Germline V gives CDR1 SGHRS, CDR2 YFSETQ. The junction had 11 bases not matched to a gene; V was cut back by 4 bases and J by 5 bases. This CDR3 is 16 amino acids long.

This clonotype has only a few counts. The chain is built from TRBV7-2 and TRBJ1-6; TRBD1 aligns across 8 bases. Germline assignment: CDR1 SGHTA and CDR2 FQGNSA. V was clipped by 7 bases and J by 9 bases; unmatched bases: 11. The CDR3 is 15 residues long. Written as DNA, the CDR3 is TGTGCCAGCACCCAAGACAGGGGTTCCCGTTCACCCCTCCACTTT. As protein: CASTQDRGSRSPLHF.

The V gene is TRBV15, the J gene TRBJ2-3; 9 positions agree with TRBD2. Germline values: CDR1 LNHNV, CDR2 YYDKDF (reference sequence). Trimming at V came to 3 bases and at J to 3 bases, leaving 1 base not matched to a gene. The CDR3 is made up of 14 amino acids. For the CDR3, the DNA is TGTGCCACCAGCAGGCTAGCGGGAACAGATACGCAGTATTTT. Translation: CATSRLAGTDTQYF. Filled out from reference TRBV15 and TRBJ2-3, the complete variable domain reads DAMVIQNPRYQVTQFGKPVTLSCSQTLNHNVMYWYQQKSSQAPKLLFHYYDKDFNNEADTPDNFQSRRPNTSFCFLDIRSPGLGDTAMYLCATSRLAGTDTQYFGPGTRLTVL.

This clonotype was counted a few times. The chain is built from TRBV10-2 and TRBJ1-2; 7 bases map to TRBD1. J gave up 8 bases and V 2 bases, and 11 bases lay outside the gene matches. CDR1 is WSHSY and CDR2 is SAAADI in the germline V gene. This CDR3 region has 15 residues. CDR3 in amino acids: CASSEMIGQAIGYTF. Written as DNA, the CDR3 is TGCGCCAGCAGTGAGATGATAGGACAGGCTATAGGCTACACCTTC.

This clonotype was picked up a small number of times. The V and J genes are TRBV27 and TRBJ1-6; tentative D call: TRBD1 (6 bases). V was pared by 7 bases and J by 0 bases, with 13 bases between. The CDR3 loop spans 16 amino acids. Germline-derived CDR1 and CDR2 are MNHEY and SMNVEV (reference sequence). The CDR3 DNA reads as TGTGCCAGCAAAGGGGGTCCCAGCTCCTATAATTCACCCCTCCACTTT. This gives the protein CASKGGPSSYNSPLHF.

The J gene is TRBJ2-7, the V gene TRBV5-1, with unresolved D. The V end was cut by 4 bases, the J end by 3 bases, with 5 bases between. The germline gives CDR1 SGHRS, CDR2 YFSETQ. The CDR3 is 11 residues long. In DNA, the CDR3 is TGCGCCAGCAGCGCCAACTACGAGCAGTACTTC. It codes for CASSANYEQYF.

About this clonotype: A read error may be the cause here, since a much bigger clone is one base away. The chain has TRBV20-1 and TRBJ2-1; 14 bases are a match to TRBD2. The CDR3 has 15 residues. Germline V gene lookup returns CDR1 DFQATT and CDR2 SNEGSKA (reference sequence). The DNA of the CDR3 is TGCAGAGCTAGAGACCCGGGACTAGCGGGGGTTGAGCAGTTCTTC. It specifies CRARDPGLAGVEQFF.

The CDR3 region is CASSTSREQPYNEQFF. CDR3 nucleotides: TGTGCCAGCAGTACTTCCCGGGAACAACCCTACAATGAGCAGTTCTTC. The rearrangement uses TRBV6-1 and TRBJ2-1; D might be TRBD2 (5 bases). V gave up 5 bases and J gave up 2 bases, with 16 bases separating them. Germline lookup yields CDR1 MNHNS and CDR2 SASEGT. CDR3 length equals 16 residues.

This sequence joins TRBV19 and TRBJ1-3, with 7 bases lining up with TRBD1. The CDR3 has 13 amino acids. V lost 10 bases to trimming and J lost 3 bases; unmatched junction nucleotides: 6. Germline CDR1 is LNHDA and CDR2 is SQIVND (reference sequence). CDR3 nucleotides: TGTGCCACAGGGACAGTAGGTGGAAACACCATATATTTT. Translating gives CATGTVGGNTIYF.

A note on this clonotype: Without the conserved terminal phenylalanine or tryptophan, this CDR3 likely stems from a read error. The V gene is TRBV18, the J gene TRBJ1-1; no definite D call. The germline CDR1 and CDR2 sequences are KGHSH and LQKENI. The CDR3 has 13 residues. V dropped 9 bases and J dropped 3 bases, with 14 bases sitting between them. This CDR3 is CASYQGLDTEAFL. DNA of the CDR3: TGTGCCAGTTACCAAGGGCTCGACACTGAAGCTTTCTTA.

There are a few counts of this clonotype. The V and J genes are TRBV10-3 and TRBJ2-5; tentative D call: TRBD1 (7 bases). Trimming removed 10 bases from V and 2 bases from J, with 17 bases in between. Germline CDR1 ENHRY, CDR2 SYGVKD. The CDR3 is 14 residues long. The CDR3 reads CATGWRGQQETQYF. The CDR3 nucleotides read TGTGCCACCGGGTGGAGGGGACAGCAAGAGACCCAGTACTTC.